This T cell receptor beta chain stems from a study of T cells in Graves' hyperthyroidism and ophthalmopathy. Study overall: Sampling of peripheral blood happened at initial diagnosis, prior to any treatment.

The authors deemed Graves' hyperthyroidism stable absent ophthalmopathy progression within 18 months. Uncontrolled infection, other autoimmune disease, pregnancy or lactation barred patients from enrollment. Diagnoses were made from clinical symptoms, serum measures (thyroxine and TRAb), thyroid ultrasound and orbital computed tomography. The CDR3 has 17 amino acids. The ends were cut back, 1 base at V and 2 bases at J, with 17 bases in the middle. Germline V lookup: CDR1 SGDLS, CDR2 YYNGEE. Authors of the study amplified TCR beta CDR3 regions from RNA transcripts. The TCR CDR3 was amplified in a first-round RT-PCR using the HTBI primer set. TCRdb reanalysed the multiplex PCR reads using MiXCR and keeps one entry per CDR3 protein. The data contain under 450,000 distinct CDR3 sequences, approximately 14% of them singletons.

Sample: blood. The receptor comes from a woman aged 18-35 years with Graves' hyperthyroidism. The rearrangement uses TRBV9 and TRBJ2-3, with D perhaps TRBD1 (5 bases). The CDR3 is CASSVSSGDSVTDTQYF. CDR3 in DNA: TGTGCCAGCAGCGTAAGTTCCGGAGACAGTGTCACAGATACGCAGTATTTT.